The 25 T cell receptor beta chains reported below all come from one sample, sequenced in a study of healthy donors' naive CD4 and CD8 T cells. Starting from approximately 500 ng of total RNA, TCR libraries were made with linear amplification. Via MiXCR, TCRdb re-called the reads, giving one row per CDR3 protein. The sample has 150,000 to 200,000 distinct CDR3 sequences, around 80% seen once. The sample comprised naive CD4+ and CD8+ T cells sorted from blood, pooled from several donors. These receptors all stem from a pool of human donors in good health; the sample pools cells from several healthy donors.

The chain uses TRBV27 and TRBJ1-6; D may be TRBD1 (5 bases). Trimming took 1 base from V and 9 from J, leaving 16 bases between them. CDR3 length: 16 amino acids. Germline values: CDR1 MNHEY, CDR2 SMNVEV (reference sequence). The CDR3 loop reads CASSLFGGRQFSPLHF. DNA for the CDR3: TGTGCCAGCAGTTTATTCGGTGGAAGACAGTTTTCACCCCTCCACTTT.

This clonotype was counted only a few times. The CDR3 protein is CASRSTYNYGYTF. The DNA for the CDR3 is TGTGCCAGCAGATCGACTTATAACTATGGCTACACCTTC. The chain couples TRBV6-2 or TRBV6-3 to TRBJ1-2; D remains ambiguous. Germline V gene sequence: CDR1 MNHEY, CDR2 SVGEGT. Trimming removed 6 bases at V and 1 base at J, with 9 bases between. CDR3 length equals 13 residues.

V usage is TRBV6-2 or TRBV6-3 and J usage is TRBJ2-5; D is unclear. Trimming pared 2 bases from V and 10 bases from J, leaving 11 bases between. The CDR3 is made up of 12 amino acids. CDR1 and CDR2 (germline): MNHEY, SVGEGT. The CDR3, as DNA: TGTGCCAGCAGTTACACCGGACCTAACCAGTACTTC. This gives the protein CASSYTGPNQYF.

J is TRBJ2-2 and V is TRBV2, with TRBD1 matching over 9 bases. Germline assignment: CDR1 SNHLY and CDR2 FYNNEI. The CDR3 spans 15 residues. J lost 5 bases, V lost 6 bases, and 7 bases had no gene match. CDR3 amino acids: CASRTGGRQTGELFF. CDR3 DNA: TGTGCCAGCAGAACAGGGGGCCGCCAGACCGGGGAGCTGTTTTTT.

This clonotype occurred a few times. The chain couples TRBV6-1 to TRBJ2-7; no clear D. The germline V gene has CDR1 MNHNS and CDR2 SASEGT. This CDR3 has 11 residues. V dropped 5 bases and J dropped 9 bases, with 11 bases sitting between them. The CDR3 reads CASSSPPAQYF. CDR3 DNA sequence: TGTGCCAGCAGTTCCCCTCCGGCGCAGTACTTC.

The chain employs TRBV7-8 and TRBJ2-7; D remains ambiguous. The germline V and J ends were trimmed by 3 bases and 2 bases, with 11 bases remaining between them. CDR3 size: 14 residues. The germline CDR1 and CDR2 sequences are SGHVS and FQNEAQ. Here the CDR3 DNA reads TGTGCCAGCAGCTTTCCCTGGAACCCCTACGAGCAGTACTTC. Amino acids: CASSFPWNPYEQYF. The full variable domain, its missing parts supplied by reference TRBV7-8 and TRBJ2-7, is GAGVSQSPRYKVAKRGQDVALRCDPISGHVSLFWYQQALGQGPEFLTYFQNEAQLDKSGLPSDRFFAERPEGSVSTLKIQRTQQEDSAVYLCASSFPWNPYEQYFGPGTRLTVT.

V is TRBV20-1 and J is TRBJ2-7, with 9 bases matching TRBD2. The V and J ends lost 6 bases and 4 bases, in that order; junction bases with no gene match: 10. The V gene's germline CDR1 is DFQATT and CDR2 SNEGSKA (reference sequence). The CDR3 contains 14 residues. Here the CDR3 reads CSASGTSKSYEQYF. The CDR3 nucleotides read TGCAGTGCCTCCGGGACTAGCAAATCGTACGAGCAGTACTTC.

The chain links TRBV29-1 to TRBJ2-1; D not resolved. The germline V gene has CDR1 SQVTM and CDR2 ANQGSEA. This CDR3 is 13 amino acids long. The V gene lost 4 bases and the J gene lost 7 bases, with 14 bases spanning the gap. The chain's CDR3 is CSVVPYSVNEQFF. The CDR3 nucleotides read TGCAGCGTTGTCCCTTATTCAGTTAATGAGCAGTTCTTC.

This chain's CDR3 is CASSMASGGYEQYF. Here the CDR3 DNA reads TGTGCCAGTAGTATGGCTAGCGGGGGGTACGAGCAGTACTTC. The V call is TRBV19, the J call TRBJ2-7, with 11 bases that match TRBD2. The CDR3 covers 14 residues. V lost 3 bases, J lost 4 bases, and 2 bases stayed unmatched. The germline V gene has CDR1 LNHDA and CDR2 SQIVND (reference sequence). Full variable domain (remainder filled in from reference TRBV19 and TRBJ2-7): DGGITQSPKYLFRKEGQNVTLSCEQNLNHDAMYWYRQDPGQGLRLIYYSQIVNDFQKGDIAEGYSVSREKKESFPLTVTSAQKNPTAFYLCASSMASGGYEQYFGPGTRLTVT.

The chain carries TRBV12-5 and TRBJ1-2; TRBD1 agrees at 11 bases. This CDR3 has 17 amino acids. CDR1 and CDR2 from the germline V gene are LGHNT and FRNRAP. V trimming: 5 bases; J trimming: 4 bases; junction bases outside the gene matches: 12. The CDR3 loop reads CASGEGQGVGSVYGYTF. The DNA for the CDR3 is TGTGCTAGTGGTGAGGGACAGGGGGTGGGTAGTGTCTATGGCTACACCTTC.

The chain carries TRBV6-1 and TRBJ1-2; D is uncertain. Germline values: CDR1 MNHNS, CDR2 SASEGT. The CDR3 consists of 15 residues. V was clipped by 10 bases and J by 2 bases, with 20 bases between them. As DNA, the CDR3 is TGTGCCATCGCTGTGGTTGGCCCGCGGAACTATGGCTACACCTTC. Its translation is CAIAVVGPRNYGYTF.

This rearrangement joins TRBV29-1 to TRBJ2-6; D might be TRBD2 (6 bases). Germline loops: CDR1 SQVTM, CDR2 ANQGSEA. V lost 4 bases to trimming and J lost 0 bases, with 10 bases between them. The CDR3 spans 15 residues. The CDR3 DNA reads TGCAGCGTTGGTGGGGACTCCTCTGGGGCCAACGTCCTGACTTTC. Protein sequence: CSVGGDSSGANVLTF.

The chain employs TRBV6-6 and TRBJ2-7; D call uncertain. Trimming left V 3 bases short and J 0 bases short, with 12 bases between. Germline-derived CDR1 and CDR2 are MNHNY and SVGAGI (reference sequence). This CDR3 spans 15 amino acids. The CDR3 sequence: CASSYYDLSSYEQYF. Written as DNA, the CDR3 is TGTGCCAGCAGTTATTACGACTTGAGCTCCTACGAGCAGTACTTC.

The gene calls are TRBV5-5 and TRBJ2-3; 7 positions agree with TRBD2. The CDR3 is 15 residues long. Germline CDR1 reads SGHKS; CDR2 reads YYEKEE (reference sequence). Trimming removed 0 bases from V and 4 bases from J; junction bases left unmatched: 5. The CDR3 is CASSLVGGRADTQYF. The CDR3 region has the DNA TGTGCCAGCAGCTTGGTGGGCGGGAGAGCAGATACGCAGTATTTT. The whole variable domain, remainder taken from reference TRBV5-5 and TRBJ2-3, is DAGVTQSPTHLIKTRGQQVTLRCSPISGHKSVSWYQQVLGQGPQFIFQYYEKEERGRGNFPDRFSARQFPNYSSELNVNALLLGDSALYLCASSLVGGRADTQYFGPGTRLTVL.

The chain employs TRBV11-2 and TRBJ1-1, with D hard to call. Trimming pared 1 base from V and 3 bases from J, leaving 6 bases between. The CDR3 extends over 13 amino acids. From germline, CDR1 is SGHAT and CDR2 FQNNGV. This CDR3 reads CASSLVLYTEAFF. The CDR3, as DNA: TGTGCCAGCAGCTTAGTTCTGTACACTGAAGCTTTCTTT.

The chain joins TRBV10-2 to TRBJ2-1; TRBD1 matches 9 bases. V lost 6 bases, J lost 4 bases, and 4 bases stayed unmatched. The CDR3 is 14 amino acids. The germline V gene encodes CDR1 WSHSY and CDR2 SAAADI. CDR3 loop: CASRRTGDYNEQFF. CDR3 DNA sequence: TGCGCCAGCAGGAGGACAGGGGATTACAATGAGCAGTTCTTC.

The chain is built from TRBV19 and TRBJ2-3; D not resolved. V gave up 3 bases and J gave up 4 bases, with 14 bases separating them. CDR1 is LNHDA, CDR2 SQIVND, per germline (reference sequence). The CDR3 runs 15 residues. This chain's CDR3 is CASSIEVNAADTQYF. CDR3 bases: TGTGCCAGTAGTATTGAGGTCAACGCCGCAGATACGCAGTATTTT.

The genes are TRBV30 and TRBJ1-6; TRBD1 aligns across 7 bases. The CDR3 has 14 residues. The germline V gene has CDR1 GTSNPN and CDR2 SVGIG (reference sequence). Germline trimming cut 0 bases from V and 10 bases from J; bases unmatched to any gene: 6. Here the CDR3 DNA reads TGTGCCTGGAGTGTACAGGGGATAGAGTCACCCCTCCACTTT. It is translated as CAWSVQGIESPLHF.

The DNA of the CDR3 is TGCAGCGTTGCCGGGACTAGCACCTACAATGAGCAGTTCTTC. Its translation: CSVAGTSTYNEQFF. The rearrangement links TRBV29-1 to TRBJ2-1; 9 bases match TRBD2. The CDR3 loop spans 14 amino acids. Germline-derived CDR1 and CDR2 are SQVTM and ANQGSEA. V dropped 4 bases and J dropped 2; count of bases not matched to a gene: 3.

The chain carries TRBV29-1 and TRBJ2-1; D gene unclear. Per germline, CDR1 SQVTM and CDR2 ANQGSEA. The CDR3 is made up of 14 amino acids. Trimming shortened V by 3 bases and J by 0 bases, and 9 bases separated the two germline ends. The CDR3 sequence is CSVDADISYNEQFF. DNA for the CDR3: TGCAGCGTTGACGCGGATATCTCCTACAATGAGCAGTTCTTC.

This clonotype occurred a few times. The chain joins TRBV29-1 to TRBJ2-1; no clear D. The germline V gene encodes CDR1 SQVTM and CDR2 ANQGSEA. The CDR3 totals 15 residues. V was trimmed by 6 bases and J by 0 bases, leaving 15 bases between them. CDR3 in amino acids: CSVVGGTVSYNEQFF. The CDR3 DNA follows: TGCAGCGTCGTGGGCGGTACCGTCTCCTACAATGAGCAGTTCTTC.

The rearrangement links TRBV27 to TRBJ1-1; no reliable D call. The CDR3 contains 13 residues. The V gene's germline CDR1 is MNHEY and CDR2 SMNVEV (reference sequence). Trimming removed 9 bases at V and 1 base at J, with 12 bases between. CDR3 in DNA: TGTGCCAGTTTCGAGGACTCGAACACTGAAGCTTTCTTT. This gives the protein CASFEDSNTEAFF.

The chain employs TRBV29-1 and TRBJ1-2; no reliable D call. The CDR3 totals 13 residues. The germline V and J ends were trimmed by 5 bases and 7 bases, with 17 bases remaining between them. CDR1 and CDR2 (germline): SQVTM, ANQGSEA. The CDR3 is CSVRDLDGAGYTF. In nucleotides, the CDR3 is TGCAGCGTTCGCGACCTAGATGGCGCTGGCTACACCTTC.

The V gene is TRBV29-1, the J gene TRBJ2-1; tentative D call: TRBD1 (5 bases). The CDR3 totals 13 residues. The V end was cut by 5 bases, the J end by 1 base, with 9 bases between. Germline V CDR1 and CDR2: SQVTM, ANQGSEA. The CDR3 DNA is TGCAGCGTTAGGTGGACATCCTACAATGAGCAGTTCTTC. This translates into CSVRWTSYNEQFF.

V usage is TRBV10-3 and J usage is TRBJ2-5; a weak D match, TRBD1 (6 bases). V dropped 2 bases and J dropped 3 bases, with 16 bases sitting between them. Germline-derived CDR1 and CDR2 are ENHRY and SYGVKD. The CDR3 length is 16 residues. CDR3 DNA: TGTGCCATCAGTGAGGGGGGCCCTTGGGGGAAAGAGACCCAGTACTTC. The encoded protein is CAISEGGPWGKETQYF.